The 14 T cell receptor beta chains listed next were all sequenced from one sample in a study of low-dose radiotherapy and immunotherapy resistance in tumors. Gene-specific TRAV and TRBV primers were used for first-strand cDNA, covering alpha and beta chains. Both a constant-region primer and a V-primer adapter served to amplify TCRs across 20 to 25 PCR cycles. TCRdb passed the reads through MiXCR, listing each CDR3 protein once. Here the sample spans 100,000 or so distinct CDR3 sequences, less than 25% being singletons. Time point given: after trial treatment. Treatment defined: LDRT plus nivolumab, ipilimumab, low-dose cyclophosphamide and aspirin (RACIN trial). The sequences come from PBMCs, collected after low-dose radiotherapy plus immunotherapy. Every receptor here comes from a male donor with prostate cancer.

Turning to this clonotype: A far larger clone lies a single base away; this is likely a read error. This chain links TRBV5-4 with TRBJ2-7, with TRBD1 matching over 7 bases. CDR1 and CDR2 from the germline V gene are SGHNT and YYREEE (reference sequence). The trim removed 6 bases at V and 5 bases at J, leaving 14 bases unmatched. The CDR3 is 15 residues long. CDR3 DNA: TGTGCCAGCAACCAAACCCGGCCAGGGGGTGACGAGCAGTACTTC. Translating gives CASNQTRPGGDEQYF.

The gene calls are TRBV29-1 and TRBJ2-1, with 11 bases that match TRBD2. This CDR3 is 13 amino acids long. J gave up 7 bases and V 5 bases, and 4 bases lay outside the gene matches. In germline, CDR1 is SQVTM, CDR2 ANQGSEA. DNA for the CDR3: TGCAGCGTTTTAGCGGGAGGGCCGAATGAGCAGTTCTTC. It codes for CSVLAGGPNEQFF.

The V gene is TRBV28, the J gene TRBJ2-2; D unresolved. The V gene lost 8 bases and the J gene lost 6 bases, with 10 bases spanning the gap. Germline CDR1 is MDHEN and CDR2 is SYDVKM. The CDR3 length is 12 residues. CDR3 sequence: CASSVWSGELFF. Here the CDR3 DNA reads TGTGCCAGCTCAGTTTGGTCCGGGGAGCTGTTTTTT.

This clonotype was detected ten times or more. The junction and the germline gene differ at one end; a read error may be behind it. As DNA, the CDR3 is TGTGCCAGCAGCCCGTCCCGGGACAGGGGCCACGAGCAGTACTTC. This codes for CASSPSRDRGHEQYF. The gene calls are TRBV5-1 and TRBJ2-7; 10 nucleotides agree with TRBD1. The CDR3 spans 15 residues. Germline lookup yields CDR1 SGHRS and CDR2 YFSETQ.

At least ten counts were recorded for this clonotype. This chain links TRBV5-4 with TRBJ2-3; weak D call: TRBD1 (6 bases). Trimming removed 0 bases from V and 2 bases from J, with 10 bases in between. Per the germline V gene, CDR1 is SGHNT and CDR2 is YYREEE (reference sequence). This CDR3 has 15 amino acids. This CDR3 is CASSLGGQATDTQYF. The CDR3, as DNA: TGTGCCAGCAGCTTGGGGGGGCAGGCCACAGATACGCAGTATTTT.

This clonotype was observed a single time. A much larger clone differs from this one at a single base, so this may be a read error. The chain joins TRBV20-1 to TRBJ2-7; D is unclear. There are 11 residues in the CDR3. The germline V and J ends were trimmed by 5 bases and 3 bases, with 8 bases remaining between them. Germline V gives CDR1 DFQATT, CDR2 SNEGSKA (reference sequence). CDR3 DNA sequence: TGCAGTGCTTCCGGAAACTACGAGCAGTACTTC. This gives the protein CSASGNYEQYF.

V is TRBV7-9 and J is TRBJ2-3; D may match TRBD1 or TRBD2 (6 bases each). CDR1 is SEHNR, CDR2 FQNEAQ, per germline (reference sequence). CDR3 length equals 18 residues. Trimming left V 0 bases short and J 1 base short, with 17 bases between. The CDR3 DNA sequence: TGTGCCAGCAGCTTAGCGCCCGGACGGGGGCCTCGCACAGATACGCAGTATTTT. This sequence encodes CASSLAPGRGPRTDTQYF.

In its sample, this clonotype was seen a few times. This rearrangement joins TRBV4-2 to TRBJ1-2; D is unclear. Germline-derived CDR1 and CDR2 are LGHNA and YNFKEQ. V was clipped by 4 bases and J by 0 bases, with 12 bases between them. The CDR3 extends over 15 amino acids. Here the CDR3 reads CASSPADAANYGYTF. DNA of the CDR3: TGTGCCAGCAGCCCCGCAGACGCAGCTAACTATGGCTACACCTTC.

This clonotype occurred many times. The V call is TRBV10-2, the J call TRBJ1-5, with a weak D call TRBD1 (5 bases). The CDR3 consists of 16 residues. Germline V CDR1 and CDR2: WSHSY, SAAADI. Trimming removed 6 bases from V and 2 bases from J, with 17 bases in between. CDR3 nucleotides: TGCGCCAGCAGCTTAGACAGTTTCTTAGGCAATCAGCCCCAGCATTTT. It translates to CASSLDSFLGNQPQHF.

This clonotype was counted many times. The V and J genes are TRBV7-9 and TRBJ1-1, with a weak D call TRBD1 (6 bases). Trimming removed 3 bases at V and 1 base at J, with 24 bases between. Germline V lookup: CDR1 SEHNR, CDR2 FQNEAQ (reference sequence). CDR3 length: 19 residues. CDR3 bases: TGTGCCAGCAGCTTGCATCCAGGGCGGGGGCAGTTAAAGAACACTGAAGCTTTCTTT. Translation gives CASSLHPGRGQLKNTEAFF.

At least ten counts were recorded for this clonotype. V usage is TRBV4-2 and J usage is TRBJ2-7; the match to TRBD1 covers 7 bases. Germline-derived CDR1 and CDR2 are LGHNA and YNFKEQ. Trimming at V came to 1 base and at J to 4 bases, leaving 7 bases not matched to a gene. The CDR3 has 15 residues. CDR3 loop: CASSQGPGTVYEQYF. In DNA form, the CDR3 reads TGTGCCAGCAGCCAAGGGCCGGGGACAGTATACGAGCAGTACTTC.

The V call is TRBV5-1, the J call TRBJ2-7; D unclear. The CDR3 length is 15 residues. Trimming shortened V by 2 bases and J by 2 bases, and 14 bases separated the two germline ends. The V gene's germline CDR1 is SGHRS and CDR2 YFSETQ. Here the CDR3 DNA reads TGCGCCAGCAGCTTAGTAAGCGTTGGCCCCTACGAGCAGTACTTC. Translated, it gives CASSLVSVGPYEQYF. The whole variable domain, filled in from reference TRBV5-1 and TRBJ2-7, reads KAGVTQTPRYLIKTRGQQVTLSCSPISGHRSVSWYQQTPGQGLQFLFEYFSETQRNKGNFPGRFSGRQFSNSRSEMNVSTLELGDSALYLCASSLVSVGPYEQYFGPGTRLTVT.

This clonotype was seen more than once but under ten times. The chain recombines TRBV21-1 with TRBJ1-6; the table calls TRBD1, which could not be checked here. TRBV21-1 is tagged as a pseudogene. This CDR3 is built from 15 residues. CDR3 in amino acids: CASSNSGTDGPPLHF. CDR3 sequence (DNA): TGTGCCAGCAGCAATTCCGGGACGGACGGCCCTCCCCTCCACTTT.

This clonotype was observed many times. The genes are TRBV12-3 or TRBV12-4 and TRBJ2-7; 8 nucleotides match TRBD2. With V trimmed by 3 bases and J by 4 bases, 14 bases remained unmatched. The CDR3 is 17 amino acids. The CDR3 DNA sequence: TGTGCCAGCAGTTTGGTCCGGGGCGGGGGGATCGAGTACGAGCAGTACTTC. Translation gives CASSLVRGGGIEYEQYF.